The subject of this entry is one TCR beta chain. The sample is drawn from a study of tumor-infiltrating lymphocytes in localized non-small cell lung cancer. Sequencing was performed with immunoSEQ multiplex PCR; in TCRdb, only in-frame clones are kept and a portion is missing. The profile covers around 4,700 clones, with roughly 95% appearing a single time and 3.1% taken by the ten largest. Germline V CDR1 and CDR2: MNHEY, SVGAGI. This CDR3 is 14 amino acids long. The V and J ends lost 8 bases and 2 bases respectively, with 14 bases between them. The sequence was collected from a human donor with non-small cell lung cancer. The chain couples TRBV6-5 to TRBJ2-3, with D possibly TRBD1 on 6 matching bases. The sequencing sample was made of uninvolved lung tissue not adjacent to the tumor. Here the CDR3 reads CASRETGNTDTQYF. CDR3 bases: TGTGCCAGCCGTGAAACAGGGAACACAGATACGCAGTATTTT.